This T cell receptor (beta chain) originates from a study of cytomegalovirus exposure and HLA in healthy donors. Study-level findings and limits: For most TCR sequences rarity was the rule, although some public TCRs occurred in many donors. Researchers counted 164 TCR beta chains as cytomegalovirus-associated. Subsequent analysis showed first-cohort TCR clusters tending to co-occur in about 110 validation repertoires. Reports credit the classifier with highly specific, highly sensitive diagnosis of cytomegalovirus status.

Germline CDR1 reads MDHEN; CDR2 reads SYDVKM. The CDR3 covers 16 residues. V dropped 2 bases and J dropped 3 bases, with 14 bases sitting between them. Sequencing used immunoSEQ multiplex PCR; TCRdb keeps in-frame clones, though not all of them. This sample carries roughly 250,000 clones, around 87% of them seen once, and the ten largest clones take 2.6%. A note on this clone: Its target is unknown.

The TCR sequence derives from a young man in good health and CMV-seronegative. The chain has TRBV28 and TRBJ1-5; possibly TRBD1 for D (6 bases). Material: PBMCs. The CDR3 sequence is CASSLETTGFNQPQHF. The CDR3 DNA is TGTGCCAGCAGTTTAGAGACGACAGGATTCAATCAGCCCCAGCATTTT.